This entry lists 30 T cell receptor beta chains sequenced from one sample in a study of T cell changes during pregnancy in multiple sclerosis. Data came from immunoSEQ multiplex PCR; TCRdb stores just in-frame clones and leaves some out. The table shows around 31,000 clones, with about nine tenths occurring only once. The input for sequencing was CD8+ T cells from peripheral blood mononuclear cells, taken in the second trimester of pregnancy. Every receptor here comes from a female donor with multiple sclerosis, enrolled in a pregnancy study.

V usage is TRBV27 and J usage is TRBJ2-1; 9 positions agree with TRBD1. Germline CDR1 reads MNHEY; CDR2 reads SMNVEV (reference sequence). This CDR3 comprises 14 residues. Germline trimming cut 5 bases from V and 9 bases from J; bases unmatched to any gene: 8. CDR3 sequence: CASSPVTGGGEQFF. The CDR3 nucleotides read TGTGCCAGCAGTCCGGTTACAGGGGGCGGTGAGCAGTTCTTC.

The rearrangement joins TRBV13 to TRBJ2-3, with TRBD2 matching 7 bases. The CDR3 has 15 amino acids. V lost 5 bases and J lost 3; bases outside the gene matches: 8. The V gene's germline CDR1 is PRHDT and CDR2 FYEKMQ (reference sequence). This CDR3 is CASSARGGETDTQYF. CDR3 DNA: TGTGCCAGCAGCGCCCGGGGAGGGGAAACAGATACGCAGTATTTT.

Here the CDR3 DNA reads TGTGCCAGCAGCACCCGGGACAACTACGAGCAGTACTTC. It yields the protein CASSTRDNYEQYF. The genes are TRBV9 and TRBJ2-7, with D possibly being TRBD1 (6 bases). Between the trimmed V and J ends, which lost 4 bases and 3 bases, there was a span of 11 bases. Germline V CDR1 and CDR2: SGDLS, YYNGEE. This CDR3 is built from 13 residues.

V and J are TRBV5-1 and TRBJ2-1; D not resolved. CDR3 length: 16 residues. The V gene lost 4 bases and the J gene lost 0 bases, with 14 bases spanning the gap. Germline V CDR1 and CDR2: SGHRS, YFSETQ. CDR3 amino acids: CASSPPVVVSYNEQFF. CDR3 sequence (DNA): TGCGCCAGCAGCCCCCCGGTGGTAGTCTCCTACAATGAGCAGTTCTTC.

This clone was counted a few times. The CDR3 sequence is CASSFLTSVLTDTQYF. The CDR3 coding sequence is TGTGCCAGCAGCTTCCTGACTAGCGTGCTCACAGATACGCAGTATTTT. The chain links TRBV7-9 to TRBJ2-3; 8 bases line up with TRBD2. The length of the CDR3 is 16 residues. Per the germline V gene, CDR1 is SEHNR and CDR2 is FQNEAQ (reference sequence). The V segment lost 3 bases and the J segment 2 bases; nucleotides outside the gene matches: 7.

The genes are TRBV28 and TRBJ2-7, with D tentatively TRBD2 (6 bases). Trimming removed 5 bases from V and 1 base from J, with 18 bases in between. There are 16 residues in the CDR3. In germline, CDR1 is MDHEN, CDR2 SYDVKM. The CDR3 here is CASSINQGGGSYEQYF. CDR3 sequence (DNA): TGTGCCAGCAGTATAAACCAGGGAGGCGGATCCTACGAGCAGTACTTC.

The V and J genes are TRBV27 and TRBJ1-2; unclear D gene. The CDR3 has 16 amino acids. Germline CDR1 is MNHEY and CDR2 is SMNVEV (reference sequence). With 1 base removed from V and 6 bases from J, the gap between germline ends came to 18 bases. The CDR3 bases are TGTGCCAGCAGTTTATGGTCCGTCCCCGGGATGGATGGCTACACCTTC. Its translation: CASSLWSVPGMDGYTF.

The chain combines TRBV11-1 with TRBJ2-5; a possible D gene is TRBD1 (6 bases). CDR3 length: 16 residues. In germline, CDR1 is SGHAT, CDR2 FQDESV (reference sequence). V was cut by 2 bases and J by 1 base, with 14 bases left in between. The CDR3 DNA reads TGTGCCAGCAGCTTATTCCAGGGGAATCCCCAAGAGACCCAGTACTTC. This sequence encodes CASSLFQGNPQETQYF.

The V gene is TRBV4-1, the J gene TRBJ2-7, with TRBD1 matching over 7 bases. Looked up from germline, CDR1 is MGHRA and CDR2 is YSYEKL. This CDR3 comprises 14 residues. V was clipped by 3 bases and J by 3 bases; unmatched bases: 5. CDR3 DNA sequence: TGCGCCAGCAGCCACGGCCGGGACAGCTACGAGCAGTACTTC. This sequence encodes CASSHGRDSYEQYF.

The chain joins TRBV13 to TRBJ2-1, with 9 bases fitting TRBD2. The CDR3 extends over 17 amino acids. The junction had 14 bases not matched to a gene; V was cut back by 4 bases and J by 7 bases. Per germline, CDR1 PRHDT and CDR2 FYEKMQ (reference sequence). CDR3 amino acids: CASSYSLIAGGRNEQFF. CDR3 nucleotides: TGTGCCAGCAGCTACTCCCTCATCGCGGGAGGGCGAAATGAGCAGTTCTTC.

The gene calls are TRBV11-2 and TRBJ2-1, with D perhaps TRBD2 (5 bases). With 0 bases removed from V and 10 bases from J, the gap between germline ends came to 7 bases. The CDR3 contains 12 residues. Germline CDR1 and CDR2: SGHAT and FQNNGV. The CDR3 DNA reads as TGTGCCAGCAGCTTAGACCCGGGAGAGCAGTTCTTC. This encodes CASSLDPGEQFF.

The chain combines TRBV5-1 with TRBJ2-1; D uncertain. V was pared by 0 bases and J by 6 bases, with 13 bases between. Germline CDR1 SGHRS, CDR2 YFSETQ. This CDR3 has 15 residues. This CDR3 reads CASSLARSRVNEQFF. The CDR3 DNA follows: TGCGCCAGCAGCTTGGCCCGGTCTCGGGTCAATGAGCAGTTCTTC.

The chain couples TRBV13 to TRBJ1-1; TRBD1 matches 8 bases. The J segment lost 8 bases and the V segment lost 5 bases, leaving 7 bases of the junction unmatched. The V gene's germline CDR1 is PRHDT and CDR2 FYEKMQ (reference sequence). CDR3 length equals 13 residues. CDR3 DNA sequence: TGTGCCAGCAGCCCACAGGGGGGGGGCGAAGCTTTCTTT. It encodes CASSPQGGGEAFF.

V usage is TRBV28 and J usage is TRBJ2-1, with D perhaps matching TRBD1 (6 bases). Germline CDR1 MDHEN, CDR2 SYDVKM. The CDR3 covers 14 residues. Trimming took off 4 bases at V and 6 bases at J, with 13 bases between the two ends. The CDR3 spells CASSSRQERNEQFF. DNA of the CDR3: TGTGCCAGCAGTTCCCGACAGGAACGCAATGAGCAGTTCTTC.

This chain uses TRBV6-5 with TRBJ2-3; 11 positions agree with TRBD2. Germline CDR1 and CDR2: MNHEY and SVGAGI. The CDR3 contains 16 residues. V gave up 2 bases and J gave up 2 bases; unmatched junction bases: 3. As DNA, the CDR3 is TGTGCCAGCAGTTACCTAGCGGGAGGATTCACAGATACGCAGTATTTT. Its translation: CASSYLAGGFTDTQYF.

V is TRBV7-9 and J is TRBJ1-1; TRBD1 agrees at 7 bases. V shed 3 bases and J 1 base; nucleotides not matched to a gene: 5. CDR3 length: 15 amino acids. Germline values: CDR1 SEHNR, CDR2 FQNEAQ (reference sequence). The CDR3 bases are TGTGCCAGCAGCTTCGACAGGGTCACGAACACTGAAGCTTTCTTT. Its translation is CASSFDRVTNTEAFF.

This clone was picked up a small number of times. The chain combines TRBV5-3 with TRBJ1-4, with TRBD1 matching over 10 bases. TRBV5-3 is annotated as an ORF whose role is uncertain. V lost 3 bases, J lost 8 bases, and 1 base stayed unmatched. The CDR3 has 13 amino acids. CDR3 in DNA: TGTGCCAGAAGCTGGGACAGGGGCGAAAAACTGTTTTTT. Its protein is CARSWDRGEKLFF.

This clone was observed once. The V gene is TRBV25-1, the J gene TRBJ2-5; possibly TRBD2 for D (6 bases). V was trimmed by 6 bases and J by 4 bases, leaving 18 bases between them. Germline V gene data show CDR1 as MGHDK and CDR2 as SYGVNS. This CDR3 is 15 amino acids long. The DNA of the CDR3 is TGTGCCAGCAGCGCAGAACGGGGGTTGATAGAGACCCAGTACTTC. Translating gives CASSAERGLIETQYF.

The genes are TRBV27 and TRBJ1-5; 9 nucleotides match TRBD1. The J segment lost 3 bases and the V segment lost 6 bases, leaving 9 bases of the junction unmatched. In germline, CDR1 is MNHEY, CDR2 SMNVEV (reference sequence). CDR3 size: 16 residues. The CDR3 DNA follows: TGTGCCAGCAGGAGATACAGGGGGCTGTACAATCAGCCCCAGCATTTT. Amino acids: CASRRYRGLYNQPQHF.

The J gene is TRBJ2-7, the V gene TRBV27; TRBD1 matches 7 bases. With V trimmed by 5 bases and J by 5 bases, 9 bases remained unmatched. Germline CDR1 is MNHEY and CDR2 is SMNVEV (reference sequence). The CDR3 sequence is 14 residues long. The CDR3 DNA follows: TGTGCCAGCAGTCCGACAGGGTCCCCAGACGAGCAGTACTTC. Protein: CASSPTGSPDEQYF.

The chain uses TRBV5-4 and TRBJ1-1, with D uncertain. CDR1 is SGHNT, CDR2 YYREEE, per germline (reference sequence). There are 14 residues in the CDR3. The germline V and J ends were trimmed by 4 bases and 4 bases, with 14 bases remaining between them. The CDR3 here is CASSPYTGVTEAFF. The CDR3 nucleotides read TGTGCCAGCAGCCCGTACACCGGAGTCACTGAAGCTTTCTTT. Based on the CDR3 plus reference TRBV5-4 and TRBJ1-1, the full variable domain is ETGVTQSPTHLIKTRGQQVTLRCSSQSGHNTVSWYQQALGQGPQFIFQYYREEENGRGNFPPRFSGLQFPNYSSELNVNALELDDSALYLCASSPYTGVTEAFFGQGTRLTVV.

In DNA form, the CDR3 reads TGTGCCAGCAGCTTAGAATGGGGCCTCAATCAGCCCCAGCATTTT. It translates to CASSLEWGLNQPQHF. J is TRBJ1-5 and V is TRBV7-2, with D perhaps TRBD1 (5 bases). Between the trimmed V and J ends, which lost 1 base and 3 bases, there was a span of 10 bases. The CDR3 is made up of 15 amino acids. The germline gives CDR1 SGHTA, CDR2 FQGNSA.

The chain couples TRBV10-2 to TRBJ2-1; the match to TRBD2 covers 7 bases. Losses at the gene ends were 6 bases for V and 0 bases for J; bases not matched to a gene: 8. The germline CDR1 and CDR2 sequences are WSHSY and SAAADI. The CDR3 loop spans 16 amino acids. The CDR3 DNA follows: TGCGCCAGCAGCGGAGTGTGGACTAGCTCCTACAATGAGCAGTTCTTC. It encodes CASSGVWTSSYNEQFF.

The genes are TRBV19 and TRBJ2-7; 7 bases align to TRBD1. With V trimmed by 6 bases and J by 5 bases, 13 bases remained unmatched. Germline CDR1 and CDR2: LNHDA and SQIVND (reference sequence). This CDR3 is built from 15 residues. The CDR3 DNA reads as TGTGCCAGTAGACCAGGACAGGAATCCCTCGACGAGCAGTACTTC. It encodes CASRPGQESLDEQYF.

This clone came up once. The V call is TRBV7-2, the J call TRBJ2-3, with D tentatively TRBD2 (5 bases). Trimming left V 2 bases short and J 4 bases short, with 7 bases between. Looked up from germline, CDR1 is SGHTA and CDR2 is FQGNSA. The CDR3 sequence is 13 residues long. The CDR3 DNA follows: TGTGCCAGCAGCTTAACAGCGGCAGATACGCAGTATTTT. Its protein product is CASSLTAADTQYF.

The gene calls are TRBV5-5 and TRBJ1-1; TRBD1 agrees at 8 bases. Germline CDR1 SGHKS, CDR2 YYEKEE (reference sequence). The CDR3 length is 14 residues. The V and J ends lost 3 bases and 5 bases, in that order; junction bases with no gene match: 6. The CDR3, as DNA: TGTGCCAGCAGCTACGGACAGGGCGGGACTGAAGCTTTCTTT. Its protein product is CASSYGQGGTEAFF.

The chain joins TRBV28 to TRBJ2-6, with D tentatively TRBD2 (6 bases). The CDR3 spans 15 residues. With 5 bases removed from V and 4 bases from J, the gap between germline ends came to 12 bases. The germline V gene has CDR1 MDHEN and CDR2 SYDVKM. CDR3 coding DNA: TGTGCCAGCAGTCCCCCGGGGGACGGGGCCAACGTCCTGACTTTC. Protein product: CASSPPGDGANVLTF.

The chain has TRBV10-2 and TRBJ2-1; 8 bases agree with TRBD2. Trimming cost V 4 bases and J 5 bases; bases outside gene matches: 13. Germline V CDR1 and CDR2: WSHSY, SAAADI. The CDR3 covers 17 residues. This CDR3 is CASSGGSGKIDDNEQFF. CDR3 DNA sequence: TGCGCCAGCAGTGGGGGTAGCGGGAAAATCGATGACAATGAGCAGTTCTTC.

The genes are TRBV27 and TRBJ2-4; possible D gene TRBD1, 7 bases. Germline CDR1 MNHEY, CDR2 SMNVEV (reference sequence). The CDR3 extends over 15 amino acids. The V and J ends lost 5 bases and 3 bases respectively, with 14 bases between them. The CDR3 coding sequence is TGTGCCAGCAGTGGAGACCAGGGGGGCAAAAACATTCAGTACTTC. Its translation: CASSGDQGGKNIQYF.

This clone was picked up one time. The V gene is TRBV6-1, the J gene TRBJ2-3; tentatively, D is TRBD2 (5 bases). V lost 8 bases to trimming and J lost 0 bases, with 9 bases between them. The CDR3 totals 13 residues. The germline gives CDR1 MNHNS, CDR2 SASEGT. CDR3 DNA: TGTGCCAGCGACTACTCGAGCACAGATACGCAGTATTTT. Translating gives CASDYSSTDTQYF.